The sequence of this T cell receptor (beta chain) was determined in a study of Graves' ophthalmopathy and Graves' hyperthyroidism. About the study: Peripheral blood samples were taken at initial diagnosis, before any treatment. Study observations and caveats: Blood also held most thyroid clonotypes expanded above 0.001 frequency.

As diagnostic evidence, clinical symptoms, serum thyroxine, TRAb, thyroid ultrasound and orbital computed tomography were relied upon. The authors isolated PBMCs from 10 ml of fresh peripheral blood. A remark on this clonotype: Its antigen is currently unknown.

RNA transcripts provided the template for amplifying TCR beta CDR3 regions. First-round RT-PCR used HTBI primers; second-round multiplex PCR followed. From the multiplex PCR reads, TCRdb called clonotypes with MiXCR, one entry per CDR3 protein. The table lists under 800,000 distinct CDR3 sequences, 20% to 25% of them singletons, with roughly 7.4% in the top ten. The specimen sequenced was peripheral blood. The clonotype originates from a young woman with stable Graves' hyperthyroidism. Some clones in this sample may be carry-over from other donors' samples.

CDR3 amino acids: CASSLVRAGGPFYEQYF. The CDR3, as DNA: TGTGCCAGCAGCTTAGTTCGAGCGGGAGGGCCTTTCTACGAGCAGTACTTC. J is TRBJ2-7 and V is TRBV11-2; the match to TRBD2 covers 10 bases. This CDR3 is 17 amino acids long. The V gene's germline CDR1 is SGHAT and CDR2 FQNNGV. The trim removed 1 base at V and 3 bases at J, leaving 9 bases unmatched.